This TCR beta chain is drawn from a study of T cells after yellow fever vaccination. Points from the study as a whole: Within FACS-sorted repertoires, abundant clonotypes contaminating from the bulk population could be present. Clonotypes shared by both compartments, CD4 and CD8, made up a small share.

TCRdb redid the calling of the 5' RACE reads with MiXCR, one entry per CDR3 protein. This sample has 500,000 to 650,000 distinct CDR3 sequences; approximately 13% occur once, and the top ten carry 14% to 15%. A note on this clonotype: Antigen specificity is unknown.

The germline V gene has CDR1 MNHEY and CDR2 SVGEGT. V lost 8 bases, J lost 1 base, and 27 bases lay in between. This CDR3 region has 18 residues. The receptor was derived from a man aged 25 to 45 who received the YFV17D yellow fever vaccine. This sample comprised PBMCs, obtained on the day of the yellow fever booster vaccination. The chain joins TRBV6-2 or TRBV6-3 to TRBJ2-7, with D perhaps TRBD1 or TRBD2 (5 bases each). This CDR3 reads CASGISGTAGRRSYEQYF. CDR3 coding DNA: TGTGCCAGCGGTATTTCGGGGACGGCAGGGCGGCGGTCCTACGAGCAGTACTTC.